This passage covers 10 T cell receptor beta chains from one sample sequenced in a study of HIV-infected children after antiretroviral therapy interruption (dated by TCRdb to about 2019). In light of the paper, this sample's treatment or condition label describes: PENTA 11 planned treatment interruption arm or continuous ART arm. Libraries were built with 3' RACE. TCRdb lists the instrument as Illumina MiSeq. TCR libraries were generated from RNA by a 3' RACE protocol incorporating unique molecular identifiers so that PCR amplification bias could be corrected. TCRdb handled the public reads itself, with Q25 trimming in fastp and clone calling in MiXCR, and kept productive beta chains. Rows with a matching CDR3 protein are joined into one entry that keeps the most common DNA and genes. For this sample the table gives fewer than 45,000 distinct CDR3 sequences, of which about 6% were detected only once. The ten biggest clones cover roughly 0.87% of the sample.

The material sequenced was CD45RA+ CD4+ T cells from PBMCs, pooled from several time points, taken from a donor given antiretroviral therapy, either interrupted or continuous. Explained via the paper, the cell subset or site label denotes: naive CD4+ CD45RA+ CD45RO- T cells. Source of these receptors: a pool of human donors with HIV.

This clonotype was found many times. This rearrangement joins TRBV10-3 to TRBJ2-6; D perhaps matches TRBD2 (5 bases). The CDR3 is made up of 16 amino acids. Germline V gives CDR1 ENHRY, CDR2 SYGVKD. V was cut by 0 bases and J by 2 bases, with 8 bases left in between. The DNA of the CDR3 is TGTGCCATCAGTGAGTCTATCGGGACTGGGGCCAACGTCCTGACTTTC. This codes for CAISESIGTGANVLTF.

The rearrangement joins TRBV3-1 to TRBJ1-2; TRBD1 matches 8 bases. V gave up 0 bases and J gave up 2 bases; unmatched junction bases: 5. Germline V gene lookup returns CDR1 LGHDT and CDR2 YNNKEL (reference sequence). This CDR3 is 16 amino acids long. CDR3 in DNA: TGTGCCAGCAGCCAAGAGCTTACAGGGGGAAACTATGGCTACACCTTC. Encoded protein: CASSQELTGGNYGYTF.

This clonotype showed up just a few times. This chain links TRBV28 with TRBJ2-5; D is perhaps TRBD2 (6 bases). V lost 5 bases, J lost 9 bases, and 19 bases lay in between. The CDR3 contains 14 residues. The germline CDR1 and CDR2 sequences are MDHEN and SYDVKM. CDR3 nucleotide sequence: TGTGCCAGCAGTCCAGGCCGGGGGTGGGGGGCCCAGTACTTC. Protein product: CASSPGRGWGAQYF.

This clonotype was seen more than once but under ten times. The CDR3 loop is CASSLSMADSYEQYF. The CDR3, as DNA: TGTGCCAGCAGTTTATCGATGGCAGACTCCTACGAGCAGTACTTC. The chain joins TRBV27 to TRBJ2-7; no definite D call. V was shortened by 0 bases and J by 0 bases, with 9 bases between the two germline ends. The germline CDR1 and CDR2 sequences are MNHEY and SMNVEV (reference sequence). This CDR3 region has 15 residues.

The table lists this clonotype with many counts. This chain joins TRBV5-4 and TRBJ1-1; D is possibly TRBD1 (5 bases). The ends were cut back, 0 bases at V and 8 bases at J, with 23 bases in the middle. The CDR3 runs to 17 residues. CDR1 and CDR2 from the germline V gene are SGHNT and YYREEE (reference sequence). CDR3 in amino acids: CASSLEQGWQDMREAFF. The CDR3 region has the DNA TGTGCCAGCAGCTTGGAGCAGGGTTGGCAAGACATGAGGGAAGCTTTCTTT.

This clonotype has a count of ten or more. CDR3 sequence (DNA): TGTGCCAGCAGTACGGCTAGCGGCGTAGGGGGAAGGGAGCAGTTCTTC. Protein: CASSTASGVGGREQFF. The chain couples TRBV28 to TRBJ2-1; perhaps TRBD2 as D (7 bases). This CDR3 is 16 amino acids long. The V gene's germline CDR1 is MDHEN and CDR2 SYDVKM. V was clipped by 5 bases and J by 10 bases, with 24 bases between them.

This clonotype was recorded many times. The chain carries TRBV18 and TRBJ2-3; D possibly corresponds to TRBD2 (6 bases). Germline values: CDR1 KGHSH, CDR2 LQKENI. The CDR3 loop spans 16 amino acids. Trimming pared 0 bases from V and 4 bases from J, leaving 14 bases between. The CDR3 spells CASSPPTGAPADTQYF. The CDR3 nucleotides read TGTGCCAGCTCACCACCGACGGGAGCCCCAGCAGATACGCAGTATTTT.

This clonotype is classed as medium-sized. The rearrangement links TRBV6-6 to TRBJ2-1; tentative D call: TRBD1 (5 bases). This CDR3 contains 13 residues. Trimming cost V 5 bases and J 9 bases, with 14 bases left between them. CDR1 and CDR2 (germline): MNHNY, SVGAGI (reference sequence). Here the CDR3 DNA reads TGTGCCAGCAGTGACTGGGGCTATGCTGAGCAGTTCTTC. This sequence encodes CASSDWGYAEQFF.

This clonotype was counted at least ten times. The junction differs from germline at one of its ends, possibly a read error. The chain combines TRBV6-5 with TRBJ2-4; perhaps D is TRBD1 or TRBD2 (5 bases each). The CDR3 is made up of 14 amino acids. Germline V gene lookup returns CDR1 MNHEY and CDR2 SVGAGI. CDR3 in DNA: TGTGCCAGCAGTGATGAGGGGAGTCAAAACACCTTGTACTTT. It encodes CASSDEGSQNTLYF.

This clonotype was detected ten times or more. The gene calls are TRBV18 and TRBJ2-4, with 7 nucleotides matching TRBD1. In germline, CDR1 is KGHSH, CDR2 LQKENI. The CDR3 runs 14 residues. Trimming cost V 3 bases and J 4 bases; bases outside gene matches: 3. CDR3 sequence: CASSPLGQKNIQYF. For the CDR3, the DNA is TGTGCCAGCTCACCTTTGGGACAGAAAAACATTCAGTACTTC.